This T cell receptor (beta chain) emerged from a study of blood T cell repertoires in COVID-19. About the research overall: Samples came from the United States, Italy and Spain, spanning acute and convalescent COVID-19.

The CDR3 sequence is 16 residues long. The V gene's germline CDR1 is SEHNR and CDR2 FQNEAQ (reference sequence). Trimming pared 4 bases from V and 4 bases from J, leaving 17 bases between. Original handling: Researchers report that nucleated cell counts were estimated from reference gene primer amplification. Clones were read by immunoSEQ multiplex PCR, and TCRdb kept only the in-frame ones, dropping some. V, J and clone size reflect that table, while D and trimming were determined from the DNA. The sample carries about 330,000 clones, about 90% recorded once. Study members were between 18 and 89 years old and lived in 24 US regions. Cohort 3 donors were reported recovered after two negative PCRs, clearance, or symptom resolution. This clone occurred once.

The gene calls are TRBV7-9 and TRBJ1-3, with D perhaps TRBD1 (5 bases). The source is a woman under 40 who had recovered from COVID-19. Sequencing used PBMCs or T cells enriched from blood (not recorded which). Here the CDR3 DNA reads TGTGCCAGCAGCTCCATAAAGCAGGGTGTCGGAAACACCATATATTTT. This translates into CASSSIKQGVGNTIYF.